Presented here are 23 T cell receptor beta chains from one specimen sequenced in a study of early T cells in non-severe SARS-CoV-2 infection. In TCRdb, the 5' RACE reads were re-called with MiXCR into one record per CDR3 protein. The sample comprises 25,000 to 35,000 distinct CDR3 sequences, 2.9% of which are singletons, and over 0.6% rests with the top ten. Sequencing was carried out using whole blood. The receptors shown here come from an adult who was a healthcare worker with PCR-confirmed SARS-CoV-2 infection or an uninfected control (not recorded which).

This clonotype came up many times. The CDR3 nucleotides read TGTGCCAGCAGACCCCACCCGTTTAGGGGGGTCGAAGAGACCCAGTACTTC. This sequence encodes CASRPHPFRGVEETQYF. The chain recombines TRBV7-9 with TRBJ2-5, with D perhaps given as TRBD1 or TRBD2 (6 bases each). CDR3 size: 17 residues. Trimming took 6 bases from V and 3 from J, leaving 23 bases between them. CDR1 is SEHNR and CDR2 is FQNEAQ in the germline V gene (reference sequence).

This clonotype was seen repeatedly, ten times or more. The rearrangement joins TRBV18 to TRBJ1-2; the D is unclear. The CDR3 consists of 14 residues. Germline CDR1 is KGHSH and CDR2 is LQKENI. Deletions cut 6 bases from V and 6 bases from J, with 17 bases between. The CDR3 DNA reads as TGTGCCAGCTCTTCCGACCTTTCAGCCCATGGCTACACCTTC. Translating it yields CASSSDLSAHGYTF.

This clonotype was detected ten times or more. The chain combines TRBV12-3 or TRBV12-4 with TRBJ2-5; 11 bases align to TRBD2. This CDR3 spans 20 amino acids. V shed 1 base, J shed 0 bases, and the junction held 13 bases outside the gene matches. CDR3 coding DNA: TGTGCCAGCAGTTTAGGGATTTTTGCTAGCGGGGGGCCGTACCAAGAGACCCAGTACTTC. Translation gives CASSLGIFASGGPYQETQYF.

This clonotype was detected ten times or more. The V and J genes are TRBV28 and TRBJ2-4; 9 bases agree with TRBD1. V was pared by 6 bases and J by 0 bases, with 15 bases of the junction left unmatched. The CDR3 is 19 residues long. The germline CDR1 and CDR2 sequences are MDHEN and SYDVKM. CDR3 residues: CASRPLPGTGRLAKNIQYF. The DNA for the CDR3 is TGTGCCAGCAGGCCTTTACCCGGGACAGGGAGACTAGCCAAAAACATTCAGTACTTC. The whole variable domain, filled in from reference TRBV28 and TRBJ2-4, reads DVKVTQSSRYLVKRTGEKVFLECVQDMDHENMFWYRQDPGLGLRLIYFSYDVKMKEKGDIPEGYSVSREKKERFSLILESASTNQTSMYLCASRPLPGTGRLAKNIQYFGAGTRLSVL.

This clonotype was observed a handful of times. The rearrangement links TRBV2 to TRBJ2-1, with 8 nucleotides matching TRBD1. This CDR3 has 13 amino acids. The germline gives CDR1 SNHLY, CDR2 FYNNEI. J gave up 8 bases and V 6 bases, and 6 bases lay outside the gene matches. The CDR3 DNA sequence: TGTGCCAGCAGCCTACAGGGGGGCGATGAGCAGTTCTTC. Translating gives CASSLQGGDEQFF. Full variable domain (rest looked up from reference TRBV2 and TRBJ2-1): EPEVTQTPSHQVTQMGQEVILRCVPISNHLYFYWYRQILGQKVEFLVSFYNNEISEKSEIFDDQFSVERPDGSNFTLKIRSTKLEDSAMYFCASSLQGGDEQFFGPGTRLTVL.

This clonotype occurred many times. The J gene is TRBJ2-1, the V gene TRBV21-1; whether TRBD1, the table's D call, matches the DNA was not checked. TRBV21-1 is given as a pseudogene. The CDR3 has 17 residues. CDR3 protein: CASSKVPWGSAYNEQFF. The DNA of the CDR3 is TGTGCCAGCAGCAAAGTGCCCTGGGGGAGCGCCTACAATGAGCAGTTCTTC.

This clonotype was counted ten times or more. This chain uses TRBV4-1 with TRBJ1-4; the D is unclear. This CDR3 is 20 amino acids long. Trimming pared 2 bases from V and 3 bases from J, leaving 25 bases between. Germline V gene data show CDR1 as MGHRA and CDR2 as YSYEKL. CDR3 coding DNA: TGCGCCAGCAGCCAACCAAACCTTCGGGCGGACGGAACTTCTAATGAAAAACTGTTTTTT. Its protein product is CASSQPNLRADGTSNEKLFF.

This clonotype came up many times. The rearrangement joins TRBV19 to TRBJ1-5, with 9 bases matching TRBD1. Looked up from germline, CDR1 is LNHDA and CDR2 is SQIVND (reference sequence). The CDR3 totals 16 residues. V shed 9 bases, J shed 0 bases, and the junction held 9 bases outside the gene matches. CDR3 nucleotides: TGTGCCAGCACGGACAGGGGCTTTCTTAGCAATCAGCCCCAGCATTTT. Translated, it gives CASTDRGFLSNQPQHF. The full variable domain, its missing parts supplied by reference TRBV19 and TRBJ1-5, is DGGITQSPKYLFRKEGQNVTLSCEQNLNHDAMYWYRQDPGQGLRLIYYSQIVNDFQKGDIAEGYSVSREKKESFPLTVTSAQKNPTAFYLCASTDRGFLSNQPQHFGDGTRLSIL.

This clonotype appeared many times. This chain joins TRBV20-1 and TRBJ2-2, with unresolved D. The CDR3 runs to 13 residues. CDR1 DFQATT and CDR2 SNEGSKA come from the germline V gene (reference sequence). Trimming cost V 1 base and J 0 bases, with 3 bases left between them. This chain's CDR3 is CSARVPNTGELFF. The CDR3 nucleotides are TGCAGTGCTAGAGTACCGAACACCGGGGAGCTGTTTTTT.

This clonotype was picked up a small number of times. This rearrangement joins TRBV20-1 to TRBJ2-4; no definite D call. The germline gives CDR1 DFQATT, CDR2 SNEGSKA (reference sequence). Trimming stripped 3 bases from V and 5 bases from J, with 14 bases between. This CDR3 region has 14 residues. CDR3 in DNA: TGCAGTGCTAGTCTATTTAGTCAGGAAAACATTCAGTACTTC. Translated, it gives CSASLFSQENIQYF.

This clonotype was observed many times. This chain links TRBV4-2 with TRBJ2-3, with TRBD2 identical over 9 bases. Trimming at V came to 0 bases and at J to 2 bases, leaving 18 bases not matched to a gene. This CDR3 contains 21 residues. From germline, CDR1 is LGHNA and CDR2 YNFKEQ. The CDR3 here is CASSQDLFRNYGGGVTDTQYF. As DNA, the CDR3 is TGTGCCAGCAGCCAAGATCTATTCCGTAATTATGGCGGGGGGGTCACAGATACGCAGTATTTT.

This clonotype was counted many times. The V and J genes are TRBV10-3 and TRBJ1-2; 7 nucleotides agree with TRBD1. Per germline, CDR1 ENHRY and CDR2 SYGVKD. V dropped 6 bases and J dropped 2; count of bases not matched to a gene: 6. The CDR3 is 14 residues long. The CDR3 spells CAISSGQWNYGYTF. The CDR3 DNA reads as TGTGCCATCAGCTCGGGACAGTGGAACTATGGCTACACCTTC.

This rearrangement joins TRBV24-1 to TRBJ2-4; D not resolved. Per the germline V gene, CDR1 is KGHDR and CDR2 is SFDVKD. The CDR3 runs 17 residues. Deletions cut 5 bases from V and 0 bases from J, with 16 bases between. The CDR3: CATSGNTAVLAKNIQYF. The CDR3 DNA sequence: TGTGCCACCAGTGGGAACACCGCCGTACTAGCCAAAAACATTCAGTACTTC.

This clonotype was observed many times. The gene calls are TRBV6-1 and TRBJ1-1; 7 positions agree with TRBD1. Losses at the gene ends were 3 bases for V and 4 bases for J; bases not matched to a gene: 5. The CDR3 is 14 amino acids. Germline values: CDR1 MNHNS, CDR2 SASEGT. Here the CDR3 reads CASSEFDRVTEAFF. The CDR3 DNA sequence: TGTGCCAGCAGTGAGTTCGACAGGGTCACTGAAGCTTTCTTT.

The chain joins TRBV19 to TRBJ1-2; a possible D gene is TRBD1 (5 bases). CDR3 length: 14 amino acids. V lost 3 bases and J 2 bases, leaving 10 bases between the germline ends. The germline V gene encodes CDR1 LNHDA and CDR2 SQIVND (reference sequence). The CDR3 DNA follows: TGTGCCAGTAGTATCAGGGTACAGAACTATGGCTACACCTTC. Translation gives CASSIRVQNYGYTF.

This clonotype was observed at least ten times. The rearrangement links TRBV14 to TRBJ2-1; no clear D. V was clipped by 5 bases and J by 4 bases, with 15 bases between them. Per germline, CDR1 SGHDN and CDR2 FVKESK. This CDR3 region has 15 residues. The CDR3 DNA sequence: TGTGCCAGCAGCACAAAAAACTACCTTTACAATGAGCAGTTCTTC. It specifies CASSTKNYLYNEQFF.

This clonotype was counted many times. This chain uses TRBV20-1 with TRBJ2-1; no definite D call. V was trimmed by 3 bases and J by 3 bases, leaving 12 bases between them. The CDR3 length is 14 residues. Germline assignment: CDR1 DFQATT and CDR2 SNEGSKA (reference sequence). The CDR3 coding sequence is TGCAGTGCTAGGCCCCCTTCATACTACAATGAGCAGTTCTTC. Translating gives CSARPPSYYNEQFF.

At least ten counts were recorded for this clonotype. The chain links TRBV12-3 or TRBV12-4 to TRBJ1-6; D is undetermined. There are 12 residues in the CDR3. V lost 3 bases, J lost 6 bases, and 3 bases lay in between. CDR3 sequence (DNA): TGTGCCAGCAGTTTTGGTAATTCACCCCTCCACTTT. Residues: CASSFGNSPLHF.

Many counts were recorded for this clonotype. This chain uses TRBV3-1 with TRBJ1-4; perhaps TRBD1 as D (5 bases). The germline V gene has CDR1 LGHDT and CDR2 YNNKEL (reference sequence). The CDR3 totals 18 residues. V was cut by 3 bases and J by 1 base, with 18 bases left in between. The CDR3 sequence: CASSQELWFGGTNEKLFF. The CDR3 coding sequence is TGTGCCAGCAGCCAGGAACTCTGGTTCGGGGGAACTAATGAAAAACTGTTTTTT.

This clonotype occurred many times. The CDR3 bases are TGCGCCAGCACCAAGGAAGACAGCATCAATGAAAAACTGTTTTTT. Its translation is CASTKEDSINEKLFF. The chain uses TRBV5-1 and TRBJ1-4; possible D gene TRBD1, 5 bases. The length of the CDR3 is 15 residues. V gave up 6 bases and J gave up 5 bases, with 17 bases separating them. CDR1 and CDR2 from the germline V gene are SGHRS and YFSETQ. Full variable domain (missing parts from reference TRBV5-1 and TRBJ1-4): KAGVTQTPRYLIKTRGQQVTLSCSPISGHRSVSWYQQTPGQGLQFLFEYFSETQRNKGNFPGRFSGRQFSNSRSEMNVSTLELGDSALYLCASTKEDSINEKLFFGSGTQLSVL.

This clonotype occurred many times. V usage is TRBV6-6 and J usage is TRBJ1-4, with TRBD1 as a possible D gene (5 bases). The CDR3 spans 14 residues. CDR1 and CDR2 (germline): MNHNY, SVGAGI (reference sequence). Trimming cost V 5 bases and J 1 base, with 8 bases left between them. The CDR3 protein is CASSRDGTNEKLFF. Here the CDR3 DNA reads TGTGCCAGCAGTCGGGACGGAACTAATGAAAAACTGTTTTTT.

This clonotype counts as medium-sized (0.01 to 0.1%). The V call is TRBV25-1, the J call TRBJ2-1; weak D call: TRBD1 (5 bases). The CDR3 is made up of 13 amino acids. Looked up from germline, CDR1 is MGHDK and CDR2 is SYGVNS. Trimming removed 8 bases at V and 6 bases at J, with 14 bases between. The DNA for the CDR3 is TGTGCCAGCCTCGCTAGGGGCCGCAATGAGCAGTTCTTC. It specifies CASLARGRNEQFF.

This clonotype occurred many times. The chain links TRBV30 to TRBJ1-3; no definite D call. The CDR3 is 15 amino acids. CDR1 is GTSNPN, CDR2 SVGIG, per germline (reference sequence). Trimming cost V 2 bases and J 0 bases, with 11 bases left between them. CDR3 coding DNA: TGTGCCTGGAGTCGACGGAGAAACTCTGGAAACACCATATATTTT. Translating it yields CAWSRRRNSGNTIYF.